This T cell receptor (beta chain) was observed in a study of T cell responses to AZD1222 COVID-19 vaccine. For the study at large: Investigators merged groups given second doses at roughly 4 or roughly 12 weeks.

General study points: Among spike-specific TCRs, nearly half reportedly target unmutated variant regions. Rises in breadth and depth of Spike-specific TCRs came after two AZD1222 doses. Donors in the cohort were predominantly white British and more often female, and clonal diversity was possibly underestimated.

Trimming stripped 7 bases from V and 7 bases from J, with 16 bases between. The CDR3 contains 13 residues. Sequenced by immunoSEQ multiplex PCR; TCRdb stores in-frame clones only, minus some. Of around 92,000 clones in the sample, 80% to 90% were seen once. On this clone itself: What it recognizes is unknown.

The specimen comprised peripheral blood, sampled on day 0 of AZD1222 vaccination. The chain employs TRBV12-3 or TRBV12-4 and TRBJ1-2; D remains ambiguous. The sequence derives from an adult in good health. In DNA form, the CDR3 reads TGTGCCAGCACCTCTTCTCTTTACTTTGGCTACACCTTC. It translates to CASTSSLYFGYTF.